The T cell receptor (beta chain) under discussion was sequenced for a study of shared clonotypes between healthy human individuals. Unmatched junction bases numbered 14, after V lost 4 bases and J lost 3 bases. This CDR3 comprises 17 residues. CDR1 and CDR2 (germline): SGHRS, YFSETQ. Deep-level settings were used for running the assay. Profiling relied on immunoSEQ multiplex PCR, and the TCRdb table lists in-frame clones only, not all of them. The sample consists of under 2.5 million clones, roughly 90% of them appearing once. A CD45RA+ naive subset and a CD45RA-negative memory subset were split from CD4+ cells.

The V and J genes are TRBV5-1 and TRBJ2-5, with 8 bases identical to TRBD2. This clonotype originated in a man younger than 35 in good health. Some clones in this sample may be carry-over from other donors' samples. Sequenced input: naive CD4+ T cells from PBMCs. As to subset: CD45RA+ positively selected. As DNA, the CDR3 is TGCGCCAGCAGCCCCTTGGGGACTCCGGGGGGGGAAGAGACCCAGTACTTC. It encodes CASSPLGTPGGEETQYF.